By frequency in the sample, the clone carrying this T cell receptor beta chain is medium-sized. The sample belongs to a study of spatial heterogeneity in lung cancer. Each CDR3 protein gets one entry after TCRdb re-called the 5' RACE reads with MiXCR. The sample consists of tens of thousands of distinct CDR3 sequences, roughly 7% of them appearing once. This CDR3 region has 11 residues. V lost 5 bases and J 8 bases, leaving 9 bases between the germline ends. Per germline, CDR1 MNHNS and CDR2 SASEGT. Time point noted: sample taken at primary tumor resection. V is TRBV6-1 and J is TRBJ1-1; unclear D gene. The starting material was PBMCs, obtained at surgery. This clonotype originated in a male donor with early-stage non-small cell lung cancer. CDR3 DNA: TGTGCCAGCAGTCGGGTCGGCGAAGCTTTCTTT. It encodes CASSRVGEAFF.